The 20 T cell receptor beta chains listed next were all sequenced from one sample in a study of monozygotic twins with inflammatory bowel disease. TCRdb reanalyzed the 5' RACE reads and collapses them to one entry per CDR3 protein, without DNA. Here the sample table reports approximately 330,000 distinct CDR3 sequences. The sequencing input was blood. These receptor sequences come from a human donor with ulcerative colitis or Crohn's disease, or a healthy co-twin of an affected twin (not recorded which).

The chain uses TRBV4-3 and TRBJ2-5; TCRdb designates TRBD1, a call that cannot be tested without DNA. Germline lookup yields CDR1 LGHNA and CDR2 YSLEER. CDR3 length: 13 residues. This CDR3 reads CASAAGQEETQYF.

This rearrangement joins TRBV5-1 to TRBJ2-5. In germline, CDR1 is SGHRS, CDR2 YFSETQ. This CDR3 is 14 amino acids long. CDR3 amino acids: CASSLMGLQETQYF.

This chain's CDR3 is CASSSDSNNEQFF. The chain has TRBV12-3 or TRBV12-4 and TRBJ2-1. This CDR3 has 13 residues.

The chain recombines TRBV5-1 with TRBJ1-1. Germline V gives CDR1 SGHRS, CDR2 YFSETQ. The CDR3 is 16 amino acids. CDR3 amino acids: CASSLFSGQKNTEAFF.

The chain is built from TRBV20-1 and TRBJ1-6; the TCRdb call, TRBD1, lacks DNA for checking. From germline, CDR1 is DFQATT and CDR2 SNEGSKA (reference sequence). The CDR3 runs 13 residues. CDR3 loop: CSASSVGGSPLHF.

The J gene is TRBJ2-7, the V gene TRBV4-1; there is no DNA to check the TCRdb D call of TRBD2. Germline V gives CDR1 MGHRA, CDR2 YSYEKL. The CDR3 spans 16 residues. CDR3 amino acids: CASSPKGGASSYEQYF.

The V call is TRBV3-1, the J call TRBJ1-1. Germline values: CDR1 LGHDT, CDR2 YNNKEL (reference sequence). The CDR3 extends over 14 amino acids. CDR3 sequence: CASSQDYSRNTAFF.

J is TRBJ2-5 and V is TRBV30; the D call of TRBD1 rests on TCRdb alone, since no DNA is present to check it. Germline V gene lookup returns CDR1 GTSNPN and CDR2 SVGIG (reference sequence). This CDR3 is 15 amino acids long. This CDR3 is CAWSVKIGAQETQYF.

The J gene is TRBJ2-7, the V gene TRBV29-1; TCRdb proposes TRBD1, but this gene call is untestable without DNA. Germline values: CDR1 SQVTM, CDR2 ANQGSEA. The CDR3 spans 12 residues. CDR3 amino acids: CSATGQGYEQYF.

The chain carries TRBV5-1 and TRBJ1-5; TCRdb proposes TRBD1, but this gene call is untestable without DNA. There are 14 residues in the CDR3. Germline assignment: CDR1 SGHRS and CDR2 YFSETQ. Here the CDR3 reads CASSFSGQGQPQHF.

Here the CDR3 reads CAISSGTGRAFF. This chain links TRBV10-3 with TRBJ1-1; TCRdb picks TRBD1, but there is no DNA to check that call. This CDR3 is 12 amino acids long. Per germline, CDR1 ENHRY and CDR2 SYGVKD.

This sequence joins TRBV20-1 and TRBJ2-1; absent DNA, TCRdb's TRBD1 call cannot be checked. CDR1 and CDR2 from the germline V gene are DFQATT and SNEGSKA (reference sequence). The CDR3 loop spans 14 amino acids. CDR3 region: CSAPTGTLRSEQFF.

V usage is TRBV27 and J usage is TRBJ1-1; TCRdb lists TRBD1, though no DNA is available to test this call. The CDR3 has 16 residues. Germline CDR1 and CDR2: MNHEY and SMNVEV (reference sequence). CDR3 protein: CASSSIVQGRNTEAFF.

The J gene is TRBJ1-2, the V gene TRBV27; absent DNA, TCRdb's TRBD1 call cannot be checked. Germline V CDR1 and CDR2: MNHEY, SMNVEV (reference sequence). The CDR3 is 16 residues long. The CDR3 reads CASSSTRLVGEEGYTF.

The gene calls are TRBV2 and TRBJ1-2; TCRdb's D gene call, TRBD1, goes unchecked for lack of DNA. The CDR3 consists of 14 residues. From germline, CDR1 is SNHLY and CDR2 FYNNEI. CDR3 loop: CASEPQGSDYGYTF.

J is TRBJ2-1 and V is TRBV20-1; the D call from TCRdb, TRBD1, cannot be confirmed without DNA. Germline CDR1 is DFQATT and CDR2 is SNEGSKA (reference sequence). The length of the CDR3 is 15 residues. Here the CDR3 reads CSAPRGTGGHNEQFF.

The chain is built from TRBV7-6 and TRBJ1-1. Germline V lookup: CDR1 SGHVS, CDR2 FNYEAQ. The CDR3 covers 12 residues. The CDR3 protein is CASSSLGTEAFF.

The rearrangement links TRBV29-1 to TRBJ1-5; TCRdb proposes TRBD1, but this gene call is untestable without DNA. Germline CDR1 is SQVTM and CDR2 is ANQGSEA. CDR3 length equals 12 residues. CDR3: CSVGQGSEPQHF.

The chain joins TRBV29-1 to TRBJ2-3; TCRdb's D gene call, TRBD2, goes unchecked for lack of DNA. Per germline, CDR1 SQVTM and CDR2 ANQGSEA. This CDR3 is 14 amino acids long. CDR3 residues: CSVALARATDTQYF.

The genes are TRBV20-1 and TRBJ2-7. Germline CDR1 and CDR2: DFQATT and SNEGSKA (reference sequence). This CDR3 has 11 residues. CDR3 in amino acids: CSARRSTEQYF.